One sample yielded the 22 T cell receptor beta chains listed below, sequenced in a study of beta chain features in type 1 diabetes. Expressed TCRB transcripts were sequenced, since all the RNA that had been isolated was reverse transcribed. Assay: immunoSEQ multiplex PCR; the TCRdb copy retains only in-frame clones and omits some. The profile shows 250,000 to 400,000 clones, about 15% of them singletons. The sample was central memory CD4+ T cells from blood. The receptors were gathered from a man aged 25-45 years in good health.

This clone was counted a few times. The chain links TRBV19 to TRBJ2-3; D is tentatively TRBD1 or TRBD2 (6 bases each). The CDR3 is made up of 16 amino acids. V was shortened by 4 bases and J by 5 bases, with 19 bases between the two germline ends. CDR1 LNHDA and CDR2 SQIVND come from the germline V gene (reference sequence). CDR3 coding DNA: TGTGCCAGTAGTAACGCGGGACAAGAAGACTTAGATACGCAGTATTTT. Amino acid sequence: CASSNAGQEDLDTQYF.

The chain carries TRBV7-8 and TRBJ2-7; 10 bases agree with TRBD1. After removal of 0 bases from V and 2 bases from J, the junction contained 7 bases not matched to a gene. CDR1 and CDR2 (germline): SGHVS, FQNEAQ. The length of the CDR3 is 17 residues. The CDR3 sequence: CASSLAGSGTGAYEQYF. The CDR3 DNA is TGTGCCAGCAGCTTAGCGGGATCCGGGACAGGGGCCTACGAGCAGTACTTC.

This clone has ten or more counts. This chain uses TRBV6-5 with TRBJ2-5; the match to TRBD2 covers 8 bases. Germline CDR1 and CDR2: MNHEY and SVGAGI. CDR3 length: 15 amino acids. Trimming took 6 bases from V and 5 from J; bases not matched to a gene: 11. CDR3 DNA sequence: TGTGCCAGCAGCCCGACCCTAGCGGGCGGGGAGACCCAGTACTTC. This translates into CASSPTLAGGETQYF.

This clone was counted a few times. The genes are TRBV28 and TRBJ2-5; TRBD1 agrees at 9 bases. The germline V gene encodes CDR1 MDHEN and CDR2 SYDVKM. CDR3 length: 15 residues. V gave up 5 bases and J gave up 5 bases; unmatched junction bases: 9. In DNA form, the CDR3 reads TGTGCCAGCAGTCCACAGGGACAGGGAGGCGAGACCCAGTACTTC. Protein product: CASSPQGQGGETQYF.

This clone has at least ten counts. The rearrangement uses TRBV30 and TRBJ2-3; TRBD2 matches at 8 bases. There are 15 residues in the CDR3. V was clipped by 5 bases and J by 8 bases; unmatched bases: 15. Germline values: CDR1 GTSNPN, CDR2 SVGIG (reference sequence). This CDR3 is CAWGGLVISRATQYF. In nucleotides, the CDR3 is TGTGCCTGGGGGGGACTAGTGATCTCCCGGGCTACGCAGTATTTT.

This clone was recorded a few times. The rearrangement uses TRBV6-5 and TRBJ2-3; 9 bases match TRBD1. The CDR3 runs to 14 residues. The germline V gene encodes CDR1 MNHEY and CDR2 SVGAGI. V was clipped by 5 bases and J by 6 bases; unmatched bases: 6. For the CDR3, the DNA is TGTGCCAGCAGTCAGGGACAGGGATCCGATACGCAGTATTTT. Translation: CASSQGQGSDTQYF.

This clone was found a few times. The chain has TRBV29-1 and TRBJ2-7; D perhaps matches TRBD2 (6 bases). The CDR3 is 11 amino acids. CDR1 is SQVTM, CDR2 ANQGSEA, per germline. CDR3 nucleotide sequence: TGCAGCGTTTGGGTTAGCGGAGGTCCGGTAGTC. It codes for CSVWVSGGPVV.

This clone was observed many times. V and J are TRBV9 and TRBJ2-6; no definite D call. Germline V gives CDR1 SGDLS, CDR2 YYNGEE. The CDR3 has 18 amino acids. V shed 3 bases and J shed 0 bases, with 16 bases lying between them. The CDR3 loop reads CASSASLEGFSGANVLTF. CDR3 in DNA: TGTGCCAGCAGCGCGAGCCTAGAAGGGTTCTCTGGGGCCAACGTCCTGACTTTC.

The chain links TRBV5-1 to TRBJ1-4; D is unresolved. Trimming left V 1 base short and J 0 bases short, with 13 bases between. Germline values: CDR1 SGHRS, CDR2 YFSETQ. CDR3 length: 17 amino acids. The CDR3 region is CASSLRGLDATNEKLFF. The CDR3 DNA sequence: TGCGCCAGCAGCTTGCGGGGTTTAGATGCAACTAATGAAAAACTGTTTTTT.

Note on this clone: This may arise from a read error, as a much more abundant clone is one base away. V usage is TRBV25-1 and J usage is TRBJ2-1; TRBD2 aligns across 10 bases. Germline V gives CDR1 MGHDK, CDR2 SYGVNS. The junction had 1 base not matched to a gene; V was cut back by 4 bases and J by 1 base. This CDR3 has 15 residues. CDR3 in DNA: TGTGCCAGCAGTGCTAGCGGGAGTTCCTACAATGAGCAGTTCTTC. Residues: CASSASGSSYNEQFF. The variable domain in full, completed from reference TRBV25-1 and TRBJ2-1, reads EADIYQTPRYLVIGTGKKITLECSQTMGHDKMYWYQQDPGMELHLIHYSYGVNSTEKGDLSSESTVSRIRTEHFPLTLESARPSHTSQYLCASSASGSSYNEQFFGPGTRLTVL.

This clone occurred a few times. The genes are TRBV11-2 and TRBJ2-1; perhaps TRBD2 as D (5 bases). The CDR3 runs to 15 residues. V lost 5 bases to trimming and J lost 7 bases, with 18 bases between them. The germline V gene encodes CDR1 SGHAT and CDR2 FQNNGV. The CDR3 DNA reads as TGTGCCAGCAGCACTAGGGTCATTGGTGGAAATGAGCAGTTCTTC. Translation gives CASSTRVIGGNEQFF.

The chain joins TRBV13 to TRBJ2-6; TRBD1 agrees at 8 bases. Trimming took 5 bases from V and 7 from J; bases not matched to a gene: 4. Germline assignment: CDR1 PRHDT and CDR2 FYEKMQ (reference sequence). This CDR3 spans 14 amino acids. Here the CDR3 reads CASSRTGGANVLTF. CDR3 DNA: TGTGCCAGCAGCCGAACAGGGGGTGCCAACGTCCTGACTTTC. Supplemented by reference TRBV13 and TRBJ2-6, the full variable domain reads AAGVIQSPRHLIKEKRETATLKCYPIPRHDTVYWYQQGPGQDPQFLISFYEKMQSDKGSIPDRFSAQQFSDYHSELNMSSLELGDSALYFCASSRTGGANVLTFGAGSRLTVL.

J is TRBJ1-2 and V is TRBV7-2; D is undetermined. Germline CDR1 SGHTA, CDR2 FQGNSA. V lost 5 bases and J lost 1, with 14 bases in between. The CDR3 totals 15 residues. CDR3: CASSKARLLNYGYTF. The CDR3 nucleotides read TGTGCCAGCAGCAAGGCAAGACTGCTTAACTATGGCTACACCTTC. The full variable domain, rest sourced from reference TRBV7-2 and TRBJ1-2, is GAGVSQSPSNKVTEKGKDVELRCDPISGHTALYWYRQSLGQGLEFLIYFQGNSAPDKSGLPSDRFSAERTGGSVSTLTIQRTQQEDSAVYLCASSKARLLNYGYTFGSGTRLTVV.

The chain couples TRBV7-2 to TRBJ2-3; 13 bases align to TRBD2. Germline V CDR1 and CDR2: SGHTA, FQGNSA. V shed 3 bases and J 4 bases; nucleotides not matched to a gene: 4. The CDR3 loop spans 16 amino acids. The CDR3 loop reads CASSFRLAGGADTQYF. As DNA, the CDR3 is TGTGCCAGCAGCTTCCGACTAGCGGGGGGAGCAGATACGCAGTATTTT.

CDR3 DNA: TGTGCCAGCAGCCCCCACCCTGGACAGGGGAACACAGATACGCAGTATTTT. This codes for CASSPHPGQGNTDTQYF. V usage is TRBV7-9 and J usage is TRBJ2-3; the match to TRBD1 covers 9 bases. The CDR3 loop spans 17 amino acids. Losses at the gene ends were 5 bases for V and 2 bases for J; bases not matched to a gene: 11. Germline values: CDR1 SEHNR, CDR2 FQNEAQ (reference sequence).

The rearrangement uses TRBV7-2 and TRBJ2-5; TRBD1 might be the D (6 bases). CDR3 length: 18 residues. Germline CDR1 reads SGHTA; CDR2 reads FQGNSA. V lost 4 bases and J lost 4, with 25 bases in between. CDR3 loop: CASSSGDPPTQHLETQYF. The CDR3 DNA reads as TGTGCCAGCAGCTCAGGGGACCCTCCAACCCAACACCTAGAGACCCAGTACTTC.

The chain recombines TRBV5-4 with TRBJ2-5, with 8 bases identical to TRBD2. Unmatched junction bases numbered 12, after V lost 4 bases and J lost 1 base. Germline values: CDR1 SGHNT, CDR2 YYREEE (reference sequence). This CDR3 region has 17 residues. The CDR3 DNA is TGTGCCAGCAGCGCAAAAGGGGCTAGCGGGCTCCAAGAGACCCAGTACTTC. It specifies CASSAKGASGLQETQYF.

The V call is TRBV7-9, the J call TRBJ1-6; 7 bases fit TRBD1. CDR1 and CDR2 from the germline V gene are SEHNR and FQNEAQ (reference sequence). The CDR3 runs to 16 residues. After removal of 5 bases from V and 9 bases from J, the junction contained 13 bases not matched to a gene. The CDR3 coding sequence is TGTGCCAGCAGCCCCTCTGGGGGACAGCGGGGTTCACCCCTCCACTTT. Amino acids: CASSPSGGQRGSPLHF.

This clone was seen a handful of times. The gene calls are TRBV19 and TRBJ1-1, with D hard to call. The CDR3 loop spans 13 amino acids. V dropped 1 base and J dropped 1 base, with 4 bases sitting between them. Germline assignment: CDR1 LNHDA and CDR2 SQIVND (reference sequence). The CDR3, as DNA: TGTGCCAGTAGTATAGGGGGGAACACTGAAGCTTTCTTT. The encoded protein is CASSIGGNTEAFF.

There are a few counts of this clone. V gene TRBV27 combines with J gene TRBJ1-4, with 10 bases lining up with TRBD1. The J segment lost 5 bases and the V segment lost 8 bases, leaving 5 bases of the junction unmatched. Germline loops: CDR1 MNHEY, CDR2 SMNVEV (reference sequence). The CDR3 extends over 14 amino acids. The CDR3 loop reads CASRDRGPNEKLFF. CDR3 nucleotides: TGTGCCAGCCGGGACAGGGGACCGAATGAAAAACTGTTTTTT.

The sample holds a few counts of this clone. DNA for the CDR3: TGCGCCAGCAGGCGACCCACAGGGGACGGGGAGCTGTTTTTT. Encoded protein: CASRRPTGDGELFF. The chain links TRBV5-1 to TRBJ2-2; 7 bases line up with TRBD1. This CDR3 spans 14 amino acids. Germline V gives CDR1 SGHRS, CDR2 YFSETQ. The ends lost 5 bases at V and 7 bases at J; junction bases unmatched: 8.

This clone has a handful of counts. The genes are TRBV20-1 and TRBJ2-7; D is unclear. The germline V gene encodes CDR1 DFQATT and CDR2 SNEGSKA (reference sequence). The V end lost 5 bases, the J end lost 2 bases, and 7 bases lay between the germline ends. This CDR3 contains 11 residues. The CDR3 reads CSAPRPYEQYV. DNA for the CDR3: TGCAGTGCTCCCAGACCCTACGAGCAGTACGTC.